This entry describes one T cell receptor beta chain. There are 15 residues in the CDR3. The V segment lost 8 bases and the J segment 4 bases; nucleotides outside the gene matches: 11. Germline loops: CDR1 MNHNS, CDR2 SASEGT. The sample originates from a study of cytomegalovirus exposure and HLA in healthy donors. The PCR was carried out with 60 Vbeta primers and 13 Jbeta primers. Libraries were prepared by immunoSEQ multiplex PCR; TCRdb keeps only in-frame clonotypes and omits some of them. The top ten clones hold roughly half of a sample with tens of thousands of clones, about four fifths of them seen once. Each donor was nominally healthy when sampled (though unrecorded immune exposures were likely).

This chain links TRBV6-1 with TRBJ2-1, with 7 nucleotides matching TRBD2. The specimen sequenced was PBMCs. This TCR came from a man between 45 and 60 years old in good health and CMV-seropositive. The CDR3 protein is CASRGGGLLYNEQFF. The CDR3 nucleotides are TGTGCCAGCCGCGGGGGAGGGTTGCTGTACAATGAGCAGTTCTTC.